This entry lists 8 T cell receptor beta chains sequenced from one sample in a study of blood T cell repertoires in COVID-19. Here immunoSEQ multiplex PCR was the method, and the copy in TCRdb shows in-frame clones only, minus some. This sample has around 31,000 clones, with around 90% found just once. The sequenced sample consisted of peripheral blood. These receptors came from a man aged 55 to 70 with COVID-19, enrolled during active disease.

V usage is TRBV7-2 and J usage is TRBJ1-1, with unresolved D. The CDR3 loop spans 16 amino acids. V was cut by 2 bases and J by 1 base, with 14 bases left in between. Germline V gene data show CDR1 as SGHTA and CDR2 as FQGNSA. The CDR3: CASSLLIGMGNTEAFF. In nucleotides, the CDR3 is TGTGCCAGCAGCTTATTAATCGGGATGGGGAACACTGAAGCTTTCTTT.

The chain employs TRBV11-3 and TRBJ2-2; 8 nucleotides align to TRBD2. V lost 1 base to trimming and J lost 4 bases; unmatched junction nucleotides: 17. Germline V gene lookup returns CDR1 SGHNT and CDR2 YENEEA. The CDR3 contains 20 residues. The CDR3 region is CASSLVYLRPGLVGTGELFF. The DNA of the CDR3 is TGTGCCAGCAGCTTAGTCTACCTTAGACCGGGACTAGTGGGCACCGGGGAGCTGTTTTTT. Looking up the rest from reference TRBV11-3 and TRBJ2-2 gives the full variable domain: EAGVVQSPRYKIIEKKQPVAFWCNPISGHNTLYWYLQNLGQGPELLIRYENEEAVDDSQLPKDRFSAERLKGVDSTLKIQPAELGDSAVYLCASSLVYLRPGLVGTGELFFGEGSRLTVL.

The chain links TRBV5-8 to TRBJ2-5, with D possibly TRBD1 on 6 matching bases. Looked up from germline, CDR1 is SGHTS and CDR2 is YDEGEE. The CDR3 extends over 14 amino acids. V was clipped by 0 bases and J by 4 bases, with 10 bases between them. In DNA, the CDR3 is TGTGCCAGCAGCTTGGGTCTGACAGGAGAGACCCAGTACTTC. Encoded protein: CASSLGLTGETQYF.

In its sample, this clone was seen a few times. The chain has TRBV21-1 and TRBJ2-7; TRBD2 reflects the table's D call only, with no check against the DNA. TRBV21-1 is given as a pseudogene. The length of the CDR3 is 15 residues. This CDR3 reads CASSEGLAGEYEQYF. In DNA form, the CDR3 reads TGTGCCAGCAGCGAGGGACTAGCGGGAGAGTACGAGCAGTACTTC.

The chain's CDR3 is CASSPQQYLNYGYTF. The DNA for the CDR3 is TGTGCCAGCAGCCCCCAACAGTACCTTAACTATGGCTACACCTTC. V is TRBV3-1 (or the pseudogene TRBV3-2) and J is TRBJ1-2; D remains unclear. Germline lookup yields CDR1 LGHDT and CDR2 YNNKEL (reference sequence). V was clipped by 4 bases and J by 1 base, with 13 bases between them. CDR3 length equals 15 residues.

A single count supports this clone. The rearrangement joins TRBV3-1 (or the pseudogene TRBV3-2) to TRBJ1-3; no clear D. CDR1 is LGHDT, CDR2 YNNKEL, per germline (reference sequence). Trimming pared 3 bases from V and 1 base from J, leaving 10 bases between. The CDR3 has 15 amino acids. The CDR3 loop reads CASSHGAGSGNTIYF. The CDR3 nucleotides are TGTGCCAGCAGCCACGGCGCGGGTTCTGGAAACACCATATATTTT.

This clone was counted between two and nine times. V is TRBV7-9 and J is TRBJ2-3, with D perhaps matching TRBD1 or TRBD2 (6 bases each). CDR3 size: 12 residues. V gave up 7 bases and J gave up 9 bases, with 14 bases separating them. Germline V gives CDR1 SEHNR, CDR2 FQNEAQ (reference sequence). The CDR3 protein is CASTNREVTQYF. In nucleotides, the CDR3 is TGTGCCAGCACCAACAGGGAGGTGACGCAGTATTTT.

The chain links TRBV11-3 to TRBJ2-7; 9 bases align to TRBD1. V was pared by 4 bases and J by 5 bases, with 6 bases of the junction left unmatched. The CDR3 length is 14 residues. Germline values: CDR1 SGHNT, CDR2 YENEEA. CDR3 residues: CASSSGQGSNEQYF. In DNA form, the CDR3 reads TGTGCCAGCAGCTCAGGACAGGGGAGCAACGAGCAGTACTTC.